This T cell receptor (beta chain) comes out of a study of T cell responses to AZD1222 COVID-19 vaccine. Notes on the study in general: Among vaccine-associated CD4 TCRs, coverage spanned spike, with dominance at 160-218 and 743-854. Repertoire collection took place solely once the T cell response had peaked.

Turning to this clone: The antigen is undetermined.

Unmatched junction bases numbered 4, after V lost 2 bases and J lost 4 bases. CDR3 size: 14 residues. In germline, CDR1 is SGDLS, CDR2 YYNGEE. Clones were sequenced by immunoSEQ multiplex PCR, and TCRdb holds only the in-frame ones, with some missing. The profile shows over 85,000 clones, around nine tenths of them singletons. The rearrangement links TRBV9 to TRBJ1-2; 8 bases align to TRBD1. The TCR sequence derives from an adult who received the AZD1222 COVID-19 vaccine. Material: peripheral blood, obtained 28 days after the second AZD1222 dose. The CDR3: CASSVDRGFYGYTF. DNA of the CDR3: TGTGCCAGCAGCGTTGACAGGGGCTTCTATGGCTACACCTTC.